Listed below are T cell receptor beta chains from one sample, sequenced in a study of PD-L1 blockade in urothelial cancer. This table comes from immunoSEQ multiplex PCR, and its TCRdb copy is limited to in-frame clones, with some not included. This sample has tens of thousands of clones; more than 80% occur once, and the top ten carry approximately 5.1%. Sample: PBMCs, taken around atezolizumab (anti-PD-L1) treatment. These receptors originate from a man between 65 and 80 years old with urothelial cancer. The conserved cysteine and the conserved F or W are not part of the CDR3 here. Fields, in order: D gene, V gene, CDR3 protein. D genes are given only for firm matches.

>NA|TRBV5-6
ASSAVYNEQF
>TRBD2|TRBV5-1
ASSPAAASGGSYEQY
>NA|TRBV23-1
ASSLSRRFRDNQPQH
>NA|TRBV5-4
ASSSHMEGNSPLH
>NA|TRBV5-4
ASSLAGHDEQF
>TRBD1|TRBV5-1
ASSLPGGAGETQY
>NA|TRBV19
ASRQTGPNQPQH
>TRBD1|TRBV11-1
ASSLTGGLSYEQY
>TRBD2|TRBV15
ATSRDRGGVSIQY
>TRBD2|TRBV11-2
ASSLERSGAYEQY
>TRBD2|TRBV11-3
ASSLRRGANEQF
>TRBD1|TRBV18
ASSSRQGETQY
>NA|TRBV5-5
ASSLQPTGELF
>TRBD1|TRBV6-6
ASSPDRANTGELF
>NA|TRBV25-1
ASTEQGYSNQPQH